These 26 T cell receptor beta chains originate from one sample sequenced in a study of T cells in Graves' hyperthyroidism and ophthalmopathy. It was RNA transcripts that yielded the amplified TCR beta CDR3 regions. Primed by the HTBI set, a first-round RT-PCR was run on the TCR CDR3. One entry per CDR3 protein results from TCRdb running MiXCR on the multiplex PCR reads. The sample comprises a few hundred thousand distinct CDR3 sequences, 15% to 18% of which are singletons, and under 8% rests with the top ten. Input material: blood. These receptors were taken from a woman younger than 45 with Graves' hyperthyroidism.

This clonotype came up many times. The chain carries TRBV10-1 and TRBJ2-7; 8 nucleotides align to TRBD2. After removal of 4 bases from V and 1 base from J, the junction contained 0 bases not matched to a gene. CDR1 is WNHNN, CDR2 SYGVQD, per germline (reference sequence). This CDR3 has 13 residues. The CDR3 DNA reads TGCGCCAGCAGTGCGGGAGGGTCCTACGAGCAGTACTTC. Its protein is CASSAGGSYEQYF.

A remark on this clonotype: It may be a read error: a sequence one base away is much more abundant. The chain links TRBV6-2 or TRBV6-3 to TRBJ2-2; TRBD1 matches at 9 bases. This CDR3 has 17 amino acids. Germline-derived CDR1 and CDR2 are MNHEY and SVGEGT. CDR3 in DNA: TGTGCCATCAGTTACGGTGGGGACAGGGTCGACACCGGGGAGCTGTTTTTT. Its protein is CAISYGGDRVDTGELFF.

CDR3 sequence: CAITGAVTDTQYF. The CDR3 DNA reads TGTGCCATCACGGGCGCGGTCACAGATACGCAGTATTTT. The chain joins TRBV10-3 to TRBJ2-3, with D hard to call. V lost 7 bases to trimming and J lost 2 bases, with 10 bases between them. Germline CDR1 and CDR2: ENHRY and SYGVKD. This CDR3 is 13 amino acids long.

This clonotype was observed at least ten times. This chain joins TRBV28 and TRBJ1-2; the match to TRBD1 covers 9 bases. V was clipped by 5 bases and J by 8 bases; unmatched bases: 6. This CDR3 has 13 amino acids. Germline V gene lookup returns CDR1 MDHEN and CDR2 SYDVKM. The CDR3: CASSLYDRGGYTF. CDR3 bases: TGTGCCAGCAGTCTTTACGACAGGGGGGGCTACACCTTC.

This clonotype turned up a few times. The V and J genes are TRBV18 and TRBJ2-4; D uncertain. The CDR3 totals 15 residues. Looked up from germline, CDR1 is KGHSH and CDR2 is LQKENI. V was cut by 2 bases and J by 1 base, with 9 bases left in between. The CDR3 region has the DNA TGTGCCAGCTCACCAACCGTTTCGGCCAAAAACATTCAGTACTTC. This encodes CASSPTVSAKNIQYF.

The rearrangement links TRBV27 to TRBJ2-7; 8 positions match TRBD2. Trimming took 10 bases from V and 4 from J; bases not matched to a gene: 12. Per germline, CDR1 MNHEY and CDR2 SMNVEV (reference sequence). The CDR3 is made up of 14 amino acids. In nucleotides, the CDR3 is TGTGCCACCACAAAGTTGGCGGGAGGTTACGAGCAGTACTTC. Translation: CATTKLAGGYEQYF.

For this clonotype: Given a much more abundant clone one base away, this may be a read error. This chain joins TRBV7-7 and TRBJ2-2, with D hard to call. From germline, CDR1 is SSHAT and CDR2 FNYEAQ (reference sequence). The CDR3 covers 13 residues. The CDR3 coding sequence is TGTGCCAACAGCCTTAAGAACACCGGGGAGCTGTTTTTT. As protein: CANSLKNTGELFF.

The V gene is TRBV19, the J gene TRBJ2-1; TRBD2 matches 10 bases. V was pared by 7 bases and J by 10 bases, with 10 bases of the junction left unmatched. Germline V gives CDR1 LNHDA, CDR2 SQIVND (reference sequence). The CDR3 sequence is 14 residues long. The CDR3 loop reads CASNSPLAGLEQFF. Written as DNA, the CDR3 is TGTGCCAGTAACTCCCCACTAGCGGGATTAGAGCAGTTCTTC.

This clonotype was counted ten times or more. CDR3 sequence: CSASREGHYEQYF. CDR3 bases: TGCAGTGCTAGTCGGGAGGGCCACTACGAGCAGTACTTC. The J gene is TRBJ2-7, the V gene TRBV20-1, with 8 bases aligning to TRBD2. The trim removed 3 bases at V and 3 bases at J, leaving 4 bases unmatched. The CDR3 has 13 residues. Germline V gene data show CDR1 as DFQATT and CDR2 as SNEGSKA (reference sequence).

V is TRBV18 and J is TRBJ2-3; no reliable D call. Germline V gene lookup returns CDR1 KGHSH and CDR2 LQKENI. Trimming left V 0 bases short and J 5 bases short, with 15 bases between. This CDR3 contains 16 residues. CDR3 in DNA: TGTGCCAGCTCACCACCGGCTGGAAGATCCGGAGATACGCAGTATTTT. This sequence encodes CASSPPAGRSGDTQYF. Looking up the rest from reference TRBV18 and TRBJ2-3 gives the full variable domain: NAGVMQNPRHLVRRRGQEARLRCSPMKGHSHVYWYRQLPEEGLKFMVYLQKENIIDESGMPKERFSAEFPKEGPSILRIQQVVRGDSAAYFCASSPPAGRSGDTQYFGPGTRLTVL.

This clonotype was seen many times. The CDR3 region is CASSPWRRRGAETDTQYF. In DNA form, the CDR3 reads TGTGCCAGCAGTCCCTGGAGGCGCAGGGGGGCAGAGACAGATACGCAGTATTTT. The V gene is TRBV28, the J gene TRBJ2-3, with D maybe TRBD1 (7 bases). This CDR3 is 18 amino acids long. Germline V gene data show CDR1 as MDHEN and CDR2 as SYDVKM. The V and J ends lost 5 bases and 3 bases respectively, with 24 bases between them.

This clonotype was seen only a few times. The chain combines TRBV20-1 with TRBJ2-7; TRBD1 might be the D (5 bases). Trimming removed 6 bases at V and 0 bases at J, with 15 bases between. The germline CDR1 and CDR2 sequences are DFQATT and SNEGSKA (reference sequence). The CDR3 length is 14 residues. The CDR3 DNA follows: TGCAGTGCCACCGAGACAGTCAGCTCCTACGAGCAGTACTTC. Translated, it gives CSATETVSSYEQYF.

The V and J genes are TRBV2 and TRBJ2-1; D unresolved. The germline V and J ends were trimmed by 6 bases and 10 bases, with 4 bases remaining between them. This CDR3 comprises 9 residues. Per the germline V gene, CDR1 is SNHLY and CDR2 is FYNNEI. Here the CDR3 reads CASSKEQFF. CDR3 nucleotides: TGTGCCAGCAGCAAAGAGCAGTTCTTC.

The chain carries TRBV6-1 and TRBJ2-1; D gene unclear. This CDR3 contains 13 residues. Trimming cost V 6 bases and J 5 bases, with 11 bases left between them. Germline V lookup: CDR1 MNHNS, CDR2 SASEGT. The DNA of the CDR3 is TGTGCCAGCAGCTGGGAAAGAAACAATGAGCAGTTCTTC. Residues: CASSWERNNEQFF.

This clonotype occurred many times. This chain connects TRBV6-2 or TRBV6-3 to TRBJ2-1; 13 nucleotides match TRBD2. Germline assignment: CDR1 MNHEY and CDR2 SVGEGT. V dropped 6 bases and J dropped 12; count of bases not matched to a gene: 11. This CDR3 contains 15 residues. This CDR3 reads CASRSGTSGKEGQFF. Here the CDR3 DNA reads TGTGCCAGCAGATCCGGGACTAGCGGGAAGGAGGGGCAGTTCTTC.

This clonotype was seen ten or more times. This rearrangement joins TRBV24-1 to TRBJ2-5; 11 nucleotides align to TRBD1. The trim removed 3 bases at V and 4 bases at J, leaving 3 bases unmatched. The CDR3 consists of 15 residues. Germline values: CDR1 KGHDR, CDR2 SFDVKD. The CDR3 sequence: CATSDPGTGGETQYF. CDR3 bases: TGTGCCACCAGTGATCCCGGGACAGGGGGAGAGACCCAGTACTTC.

This clonotype was detected many times. The chain recombines TRBV12-3 or TRBV12-4 with TRBJ1-1; D gene uncertain. The CDR3 is 17 amino acids. Trimming took off 2 bases at V and 2 bases at J, with 18 bases between the two ends. The CDR3 nucleotides read TGTGCCAGCAGTTTAATCGACTGGCACTCCACTAACACTGAAGCTTTCTTT. Protein: CASSLIDWHSTNTEAFF.

The CDR3 DNA reads as TGTGCCAGCAGTTTCGGCCCTAACACAGATACGCAGTATTTT. Translation: CASSFGPNTDTQYF. The chain recombines TRBV12-3 or TRBV12-4 with TRBJ2-3; D remains unclear. The CDR3 runs to 14 residues. Trimming removed 3 bases at V and 2 bases at J, with 9 bases between.

This clonotype came up many times. This chain uses TRBV6-1 with TRBJ2-3, with 8 bases aligning to TRBD1. Trimming at V came to 0 bases and at J to 0 bases, leaving 8 bases not matched to a gene. This CDR3 is built from 18 residues. CDR1 MNHNS and CDR2 SASEGT come from the germline V gene. CDR3 sequence (DNA): TGTGCCAGCAGTGAAGCCTACTGGACAGGGCATAGCACAGATACGCAGTATTTT. Translating gives CASSEAYWTGHSTDTQYF.

V is TRBV12-3 or TRBV12-4 and J is TRBJ2-7; 8 bases line up with TRBD1. CDR3 length: 14 amino acids. V trimming: 3 bases; J trimming: 2 bases; junction bases outside the gene matches: 3. CDR3 residues: CASSLSQGAYEQYF. As DNA, the CDR3 is TGTGCCAGCAGTTTGTCACAGGGGGCCTACGAGCAGTACTTC.

V is TRBV12-3 or TRBV12-4 and J is TRBJ2-6, with D perhaps TRBD2 (6 bases). This CDR3 has 19 residues. The V end lost 4 bases, the J end lost 1 base, and 20 bases lay between the germline ends. CDR3 sequence: CASSSRLRRDRSGANVLTF. CDR3 bases: TGTGCCAGCAGTTCCCGCTTGAGGCGGGACCGGTCTGGGGCCAACGTCCTGACTTTC.

This clonotype has just a few counts. The CDR3 sequence is CASRYRAGELFF. CDR3 in DNA: TGTGCCAGCAGATACAGGGCCGGGGAGCTGTTTTTT. The gene calls are TRBV6-1 and TRBJ2-2, with a possible D match to TRBD1 (6 bases). Trimming stripped 6 bases from V and 6 bases from J, with 8 bases between. The CDR3 totals 12 residues. Germline-derived CDR1 and CDR2 are MNHNS and SASEGT.

This clonotype has at least ten counts. The chain recombines TRBV12-3 or TRBV12-4 with TRBJ2-7; 7 bases are a match to TRBD1. The CDR3 loop spans 14 amino acids. The ends lost 5 bases at V and 0 bases at J; junction bases unmatched: 4. The CDR3 is CASSRQGASYEQYF. The CDR3 coding sequence is TGTGCCAGCAGTCGACAGGGAGCCTCCTACGAGCAGTACTTC.

There are many counts of this clonotype. CDR3 bases: TGTGCCAGCAGTGAGCTTGGGGTAACTGGCTACACCTTC. The encoded protein is CASSELGVTGYTF. The chain employs TRBV2 and TRBJ1-2; D gene unclear. V gave up 3 bases and J gave up 7 bases, with 12 bases separating them. This CDR3 is 13 amino acids long. In germline, CDR1 is SNHLY, CDR2 FYNNEI.

This clonotype was counted only a few times. The CDR3 reads CSVVLVQETQYF. CDR3 coding DNA: TGCAGCGTTGTACTAGTTCAAGAGACCCAGTACTTC. This chain joins TRBV29-1 and TRBJ2-5; tentatively, D is TRBD2 (5 bases). The CDR3 runs to 12 residues. CDR1 and CDR2 from the germline V gene are SQVTM and ANQGSEA. Between the trimmed V and J ends, which lost 4 bases and 2 bases, there was a span of 8 bases.

This clonotype occurred many times. V and J are TRBV5-1 and TRBJ2-3, with TRBD2 as a possible D gene (5 bases). Deletions cut 3 bases from V and 1 base from J, with 15 bases between. CDR3 length: 16 amino acids. Germline V gives CDR1 SGHRS, CDR2 YFSETQ. The CDR3, as DNA: TGCGCCAGCAGCTCAACCCCGGGAACTGGCACAGATACGCAGTATTTT. It translates to CASSSTPGTGTDTQYF.